The next 22 T cell receptor beta chains were all read from a single sample in a study of memory CD4+ T cells and cytomegalovirus serostatus. The sort gate was single viable CD3+CD4+CD8-CD45RO+ cells for memory CD4+ T cells. Libraries were prepared by immunoSEQ multiplex PCR; TCRdb keeps only in-frame clonotypes and omits some of them. In the table there are 40,000 to 55,000 clones, just under 80% of which are singletons. What was sequenced was memory CD4+ T cells from blood. The receptors derive from an adult in good health and CMV-seronegative.

This clone was detected only a few times. The rearrangement uses TRBV7-9 and TRBJ1-1; weak D call: TRBD1 (5 bases). Trimming cost V 11 bases and J 6 bases, with 19 bases left between them. Germline CDR1 reads SEHNR; CDR2 reads FQNEAQ (reference sequence). The CDR3 loop spans 13 amino acids. The CDR3 sequence: CAGGVGFIAEAFF. The CDR3 DNA sequence: TGTGCCGGGGGGGTCGGATTTATTGCTGAAGCTTTCTTT. Together with reference TRBV7-9 and TRBJ1-1, the CDR3 gives the full variable domain: DTGVSQNPRHKITKRGQNVTFRCDPISEHNRLYWYRQTLGQGPEFLTYFQNEAQLEKSRLLSDRFSAERPKGSFSTLEIQRTEQGDSAMYLCAGGVGFIAEAFFGQGTRLTVV.

This clone was seen more than once but under ten times. This chain uses TRBV7-9 with TRBJ2-7; D is ambiguous. The CDR3 is 13 residues long. Germline CDR1 is SEHNR and CDR2 is FQNEAQ (reference sequence). Deletions cut 5 bases from V and 1 base from J, with 9 bases between. The chain's CDR3 is CASSTGRSYEQYF. CDR3 DNA sequence: TGTGCCAGCAGCACCGGACGGTCCTACGAGCAGTACTTC.

V is TRBV4-1 and J is TRBJ1-1; D gene ambiguous. Germline V gene data show CDR1 as MGHRA and CDR2 as YSYEKL. V shed 0 bases and J shed 3 bases, with 8 bases lying between them. This CDR3 contains 14 residues. The chain's CDR3 is CASSQEVRDTEAFF. The CDR3 DNA reads as TGCGCCAGCAGCCAAGAGGTCCGGGACACTGAAGCTTTCTTT.

The rearrangement links TRBV28 to TRBJ2-3, with 7 positions matching TRBD2. The ends lost 8 bases at V and 0 bases at J; junction bases unmatched: 5. There are 14 residues in the CDR3. The germline CDR1 and CDR2 sequences are MDHEN and SYDVKM. In DNA form, the CDR3 reads TGTGCCAGCCGAGCGGGGTCTAGCACAGATACGCAGTATTTT. Translation gives CASRAGSSTDTQYF. Full variable domain (rest looked up from reference TRBV28 and TRBJ2-3): DVKVTQSSRYLVKRTGEKVFLECVQDMDHENMFWYRQDPGLGLRLIYFSYDVKMKEKGDIPEGYSVSREKKERFSLILESASTNQTSMYLCASRAGSSTDTQYFGPGTRLTVL.

CDR3 nucleotides: TGTGCCAGTAGTCCGGACAGCTACAATGAGCAGTTCTTC. Translating it yields CASSPDSYNEQFF. The chain employs TRBV19 and TRBJ2-1, with D possibly being TRBD1 (6 bases). V was clipped by 5 bases and J by 3 bases, with 8 bases between them. The CDR3 length is 13 residues. Germline values: CDR1 LNHDA, CDR2 SQIVND (reference sequence). The full variable domain, completed using reference TRBV19 and TRBJ2-1, is DGGITQSPKYLFRKEGQNVTLSCEQNLNHDAMYWYRQDPGQGLRLIYYSQIVNDFQKGDIAEGYSVSREKKESFPLTVTSAQKNPTAFYLCASSPDSYNEQFFGPGTRLTVL.

This clone was counted once. The CDR3, as DNA: TGTGCCAGCAGTACAGCGGTACAGGGTGCCTACAATGAGCAGTTCTTC. Protein sequence: CASSTAVQGAYNEQFF. V gene TRBV28 combines with J gene TRBJ2-1, with a weak D call TRBD1 (6 bases). The CDR3 covers 16 residues. Trimming cost V 5 bases and J 2 bases, with 16 bases left between them. The germline gives CDR1 MDHEN, CDR2 SYDVKM. Full variable domain (missing parts from reference TRBV28 and TRBJ2-1): DVKVTQSSRYLVKRTGEKVFLECVQDMDHENMFWYRQDPGLGLRLIYFSYDVKMKEKGDIPEGYSVSREKKERFSLILESASTNQTSMYLCASSTAVQGAYNEQFFGPGTRLTVL.

In its sample, this clone was seen a few times. The chain has TRBV18 and TRBJ1-3, with D unresolved. This CDR3 has 19 residues. Germline V lookup: CDR1 KGHSH, CDR2 LQKENI. Trimming stripped 1 base from V and 0 bases from J, with 19 bases between. For the CDR3, the DNA is TGTGCCAGCTCACCACTAACTCTTCGCGGAGGTGGCTCTGGAAACACCATATATTTT. Amino acids: CASSPLTLRGGGSGNTIYF.

The V and J genes are TRBV7-8 and TRBJ2-7; 7 positions agree with TRBD2. Per germline, CDR1 SGHVS and CDR2 FQNEAQ. This CDR3 spans 15 amino acids. After removal of 7 bases from V and 3 bases from J, the junction contained 12 bases not matched to a gene. Here the CDR3 DNA reads TGTGCCAGCACCCCGCGGTCCCTAGCGGTCTACGAGCAGTACTTC. Its protein is CASTPRSLAVYEQYF.

The chain carries TRBV19 and TRBJ2-1, with TRBD1 matching 9 bases. The CDR3 runs 15 residues. Germline values: CDR1 LNHDA, CDR2 SQIVND (reference sequence). With 6 bases clipped from V and 3 bases from J, the junction kept 6 bases outside the gene matches. In nucleotides, the CDR3 is TGTGCCAGTAGCCCAGACAGGGGGTACTACAATGAGCAGTTCTTC. Translating gives CASSPDRGYYNEQFF. The whole variable domain, remainder taken from reference TRBV19 and TRBJ2-1, is DGGITQSPKYLFRKEGQNVTLSCEQNLNHDAMYWYRQDPGQGLRLIYYSQIVNDFQKGDIAEGYSVSREKKESFPLTVTSAQKNPTAFYLCASSPDRGYYNEQFFGPGTRLTVL.

V gene TRBV7-6 combines with J gene TRBJ2-7; no firm D call. The CDR3 has 13 amino acids. Germline CDR1 reads SGHVS; CDR2 reads FNYEAQ. Trimming removed 4 bases at V and 1 base at J, with 8 bases between. CDR3 sequence reads: CASSSDVSYEQYF. The CDR3, as DNA: TGTGCCAGCAGCTCGGACGTGTCCTACGAGCAGTACTTC. The complete variable domain, with remaining parts taken from reference TRBV7-6 and TRBJ2-7, reads GAGVSQSPRYKVTKRGQDVALRCDPISGHVSLYWYRQALGQGPEFLTYFNYEAQQDKSGLPNDRFSAERPEGSISTLTIQRTEQRDSAMYRCASSSDVSYEQYFGPGTRLTVT.

V gene TRBV6-1 combines with J gene TRBJ2-7, with D perhaps TRBD1 (6 bases). CDR3 length: 11 residues. CDR1 is MNHNS and CDR2 is SASEGT in the germline V gene. V dropped 11 bases and J dropped 9 bases, with 17 bases sitting between them. The CDR3 here is CAGKGGFGQYF. CDR3 nucleotides: TGTGCCGGAAAAGGGGGTTTTGGGCAGTACTTC.

V gene TRBV5-6 combines with J gene TRBJ1-3; no firm D call. The CDR3 contains 16 residues. The germline gives CDR1 SGHDT, CDR2 YYEEEE. Between the trimmed V and J ends, which lost 4 bases and 4 bases, there was a span of 18 bases. The CDR3 loop reads CASSVPGLASGNTIYF. The CDR3 DNA is TGTGCCAGCAGCGTGCCCGGCCTAGCCTCAGGAAACACCATATATTTT.

This chain links TRBV7-9 with TRBJ2-7; D remains unclear. The germline V gene encodes CDR1 SEHNR and CDR2 FQNEAQ (reference sequence). The CDR3 consists of 14 residues. V shed 2 bases and J shed 0 bases, with 8 bases lying between them. In DNA form, the CDR3 reads TGTGCCAGCAGCTTACCTGCAAGCTCCTACGAGCAGTACTTC. Translation gives CASSLPASSYEQYF.

This clone was seen once. The rearrangement uses TRBV14 and TRBJ2-1, with D maybe TRBD1 (6 bases). The CDR3 spans 12 residues. The V gene lost 3 bases and the J gene lost 9 bases, with 9 bases spanning the gap. Germline V gene sequence: CDR1 SGHDN, CDR2 FVKESK. The CDR3 region has the DNA TGTGCCAGCAGCCAGGGGGCGGGTGAGCAGTTCTTC. As protein: CASSQGAGEQFF.

The gene calls are TRBV4-1 and TRBJ2-1; 8 bases fit TRBD2. Per the germline V gene, CDR1 is MGHRA and CDR2 is YSYEKL. With 4 bases clipped from V and 4 bases from J, the junction kept 12 bases outside the gene matches. The CDR3 loop spans 17 amino acids. Here the CDR3 reads CASSPRTGLGPYNEQFF. The CDR3 DNA follows: TGCGCCAGCAGCCCGCGGACGGGACTAGGCCCTTACAATGAGCAGTTCTTC.

As for this clone: Other nucleotide sequences in the sample specify the same CDR3. This chain joins TRBV30 and TRBJ1-5; D uncertain. V was shortened by 2 bases and J by 0 bases, with 5 bases between the two germline ends. Germline CDR1 reads GTSNPN; CDR2 reads SVGIG (reference sequence). The CDR3 is 13 residues long. The CDR3 DNA is TGTGCCTGGAGTAGAGATAGCAATCAGCCCCAGCATTTT. It yields the protein CAWSRDSNQPQHF.

The genes are TRBV7-9 and TRBJ2-7, with D perhaps TRBD2 (6 bases). Germline lookup yields CDR1 SEHNR and CDR2 FQNEAQ (reference sequence). V lost 5 bases, J lost 2 bases, and 19 bases lay in between. The CDR3 is 16 residues long. CDR3 amino acids: CASSPIGSGNAYEQYF. The CDR3 DNA follows: TGTGCCAGCAGCCCCATTGGTAGCGGAAACGCCTACGAGCAGTACTTC. Full variable domain (missing parts from reference TRBV7-9 and TRBJ2-7): DTGVSQNPRHKITKRGQNVTFRCDPISEHNRLYWYRQTLGQGPEFLTYFQNEAQLEKSRLLSDRFSAERPKGSFSTLEIQRTEQGDSAMYLCASSPIGSGNAYEQYFGPGTRLTVT.

The rearrangement joins TRBV6-5 to TRBJ1-1, with D maybe TRBD1 (6 bases). V was trimmed by 6 bases and J by 3 bases, leaving 11 bases between them. CDR3 size: 13 residues. Germline-derived CDR1 and CDR2 are MNHEY and SVGAGI. The CDR3 coding sequence is TGTGCCAGCAGATCCTACAGGGACACTGAAGCTTTCTTT. Translated: CASRSYRDTEAFF.

Details on this clone: One end of the junction varies from germline; a read error may be responsible. Other DNA variants within this sample encode the same CDR3. The chain recombines TRBV7-7 with TRBJ2-2, with 9 bases identical to TRBD1. Germline assignment: CDR1 SSHAT and CDR2 FNYEAQ (reference sequence). The CDR3 is made up of 15 amino acids. The CDR3 spells CASSLGQGNTGELFF. In DNA form, the CDR3 reads TGTGCTAGCAGCTTGGGACAGGGCAACACCGGGGAGCTGTTTTTT.

The sample holds a few counts of this clone. CDR3 sequence: CASSTNPQPQHF. The CDR3 DNA reads as TGTGCCAGCAGCACAAATCCCCAGCCCCAGCATTTT. V is TRBV28 and J is TRBJ1-5; D uncertain. Germline values: CDR1 MDHEN, CDR2 SYDVKM. This CDR3 region has 12 residues. V was trimmed by 6 bases and J by 7 bases, leaving 10 bases between them.

The sample holds a few counts of this clone. This chain uses TRBV27 with TRBJ1-1; weak D call: TRBD1 (5 bases). The CDR3 length is 15 residues. Germline assignment: CDR1 MNHEY and CDR2 SMNVEV (reference sequence). Trimming cost V 5 bases and J 2 bases, with 15 bases left between them. The CDR3 nucleotides are TGTGCCAGCAGTGCCAGACAGATAACTAACACTGAAGCTTTCTTT. Residues: CASSARQITNTEAFF.

The CDR3 DNA is TGTGCCAGCAGCTTGCTGGTCAGGAGGGACAACAATGAGCAGTTCTTC. It is translated as CASSLLVRRDNNEQFF. The V and J genes are TRBV5-6 and TRBJ2-1, with D tentatively TRBD1 or TRBD2 (6 bases each). Trimming took off 1 base at V and 5 bases at J, with 16 bases between the two ends. Germline V gene data show CDR1 as SGHDT and CDR2 as YYEEEE. CDR3 length: 16 amino acids.